The 16 T cell receptor beta chains listed next were all sequenced from one sample in a study of blood T cell repertoires in COVID-19. Sequencing used immunoSEQ multiplex PCR; TCRdb keeps in-frame clones, though not all of them. The data hold around 65,000 clones, with around 82% observed a single time. Sequencing was performed on peripheral blood. All receptors come from a man older than 75 with active COVID-19.

This clone was seen more than once but under ten times. The chain links TRBV19 to TRBJ1-2, with 8 bases fitting TRBD1. Germline CDR1 reads LNHDA; CDR2 reads SQIVND (reference sequence). V trimming: 5 bases; J trimming: 8 bases; junction bases outside the gene matches: 10. The CDR3 has 14 amino acids. CDR3 amino acids: CASSVGQGTGGYTF. The CDR3 DNA follows: TGTGCCAGTAGTGTCGGACAGGGAACGGGGGGCTACACCTTC.

The V and J genes are TRBV12-3 or TRBV12-4 and TRBJ2-1; TRBD2 might be the D (5 bases). The CDR3 has 11 amino acids. V shed 6 bases and J shed 9 bases, with 9 bases lying between them. The CDR3 bases are TGTGCCAGCAGCCGTGGAGGTGAGCAGTTCTTC. Protein sequence: CASSRGGEQFF.

In regard to this clone: The same CDR3 is also encoded by other DNA sequences in this sample. CDR3 in amino acids: CASSLGQGNEKLFF. In nucleotides, the CDR3 is TGTGCCAGCAGCTTAGGGCAGGGTAATGAAAAACTGTTTTTT. This sequence joins TRBV7-9 and TRBJ1-4, with D maybe TRBD1 (5 bases). The CDR3 is 14 amino acids. Germline V gives CDR1 SEHNR, CDR2 FQNEAQ (reference sequence). The V end was cut by 1 base, the J end by 4 bases, with 7 bases between.

This clone is a singleton in its sample. This CDR3 is CASSDRDRQYSNQPQHF. The CDR3 nucleotides are TGTGCCAGCAGTGATCGGGACAGGCAATATAGCAATCAGCCCCAGCATTTT. The chain recombines TRBV6-1 with TRBJ1-5; 8 nucleotides line up with TRBD1. Losses at the gene ends were 3 bases for V and 0 bases for J; bases not matched to a gene: 7. This CDR3 is 17 amino acids long. The germline CDR1 and CDR2 sequences are MNHNS and SASEGT.

J is TRBJ1-1 and V is TRBV3-1 (or the pseudogene TRBV3-2); TRBD1 agrees at 9 bases. V lost 5 bases to trimming and J lost 11 bases; unmatched junction nucleotides: 9. Germline lookup yields CDR1 LGHDT and CDR2 YNNKEL (reference sequence). CDR3 size: 13 residues. The DNA of the CDR3 is TGTGCCAGCAGCAACCGGGACAGGGCGTATGCTTTCTTT. Translation: CASSNRDRAYAFF.

The chain joins TRBV11-2 to TRBJ1-2; TRBD1 might be the D (5 bases). Germline CDR1 SGHAT, CDR2 FQNNGV. V was cut by 4 bases and J by 2 bases, with 17 bases left in between. The CDR3 length is 16 residues. CDR3 amino acids: CASSSSDSLKNYGYTF. DNA of the CDR3: TGTGCCAGCAGCTCGAGTGACAGCCTCAAAAACTATGGCTACACCTTC.

The chain couples TRBV19 to TRBJ1-3; D not certain. Between the trimmed V and J ends, which lost 4 bases and 5 bases, there was a span of 15 bases. The CDR3 has 15 residues. From germline, CDR1 is LNHDA and CDR2 SQIVND (reference sequence). CDR3 protein: CASSSDIIPRNTIYF. Here the CDR3 DNA reads TGTGCCAGTAGTAGCGACATCATACCGAGAAACACCATATATTTT.

The J gene is TRBJ1-1, the V gene TRBV5-1; 8 bases agree with TRBD1. The CDR3 is made up of 14 amino acids. Germline trimming cut 1 base from V and 6 bases from J; bases unmatched to any gene: 5. Germline values: CDR1 SGHRS, CDR2 YFSETQ. CDR3 amino acids: CASSLSQGVPEAFF. The DNA of the CDR3 is TGCGCCAGCAGCTTGTCACAGGGGGTCCCTGAAGCTTTCTTT.

CDR3 sequence (DNA): TGCGCCAGCAGCCAAGGGACTAGCCGTTACACAGATACGCAGTATTTT. As protein: CASSQGTSRYTDTQYF. This chain joins TRBV4-1 and TRBJ2-3, with 8 bases that match TRBD2. Unmatched junction bases numbered 5, after V lost 1 base and J lost 2 bases. This CDR3 spans 16 amino acids. Per germline, CDR1 MGHRA and CDR2 YSYEKL.

The gene calls are TRBV19 and TRBJ1-6, with D possibly matching TRBD1 (5 bases). The CDR3 loop spans 16 amino acids. Germline V gene data show CDR1 as LNHDA and CDR2 as SQIVND (reference sequence). The V gene lost 5 bases and the J gene lost 0 bases, with 11 bases spanning the gap. CDR3 loop: CASSGQASSYNSPLHF. The CDR3 region has the DNA TGTGCCAGTAGTGGACAAGCCAGCTCCTATAATTCACCCCTCCACTTT.

V gene TRBV6-5 combines with J gene TRBJ2-7, with 9 bases lining up with TRBD2. The trim removed 2 bases at V and 3 bases at J, leaving 5 bases unmatched. Germline V lookup: CDR1 MNHEY, CDR2 SVGAGI. CDR3 length: 15 residues. CDR3 nucleotides: TGTGCCAGCAGTTACCGGCGGGGGGGACACTACGAGCAGTACTTC. Translation gives CASSYRRGGHYEQYF.

The chain is built from TRBV7-2 and TRBJ2-3; TRBD2 matches 11 bases. Germline V CDR1 and CDR2: SGHTA, FQGNSA. The ends lost 4 bases at V and 5 bases at J; junction bases unmatched: 5. The CDR3 extends over 15 amino acids. The CDR3 loop is CASSYLAGGVDTQYF. The CDR3 region has the DNA TGTGCCAGCAGCTACCTAGCGGGGGGAGTAGATACGCAGTATTTT.

The chain carries TRBV7-2 and TRBJ2-5; 9 bases line up with TRBD1. Germline CDR1 is SGHTA and CDR2 is FQGNSA. CDR3 size: 18 residues. The ends lost 6 bases at V and 5 bases at J; junction bases unmatched: 19. The CDR3: CASRPPLGWDRVGETQYF. DNA of the CDR3: TGTGCCAGCAGACCCCCACTGGGCTGGGACAGGGTGGGGGAGACCCAGTACTTC. The full variable domain, rest sourced from reference TRBV7-2 and TRBJ2-5, is GAGVSQSPSNKVTEKGKDVELRCDPISGHTALYWYRQSLGQGLEFLIYFQGNSAPDKSGLPSDRFSAERTGGSVSTLTIQRTQQEDSAVYLCASRPPLGWDRVGETQYFGPGTRLLVL.

The J gene is TRBJ1-1, the V gene TRBV7-3; 10 nucleotides match TRBD1. With 5 bases clipped from V and 7 bases from J, the junction kept 4 bases outside the gene matches. The germline gives CDR1 SGHTA, CDR2 FQGTGA. CDR3 length: 13 amino acids. This CDR3 reads CASSVRDRGEAFF. The CDR3 bases are TGTGCCAGCAGCGTCCGGGACAGGGGTGAAGCTTTCTTT. Drawing the rest from reference TRBV7-3 and TRBJ1-1, the complete variable domain is GAGVSQTPSNKVTEKGKYVELRCDPISGHTALYWYRQSLGQGPEFLIYFQGTGAADDSGLPNDRFFAVRPEGSVSTLKIQRTERGDSAVYLCASSVRDRGEAFFGQGTRLTVV.

The chain combines TRBV4-3 with TRBJ2-5, with D perhaps TRBD1 (6 bases). The V gene's germline CDR1 is LGHNA and CDR2 YSLEER. Trimming took off 0 bases at V and 4 bases at J, with 9 bases between the two ends. This CDR3 is 14 amino acids long. This CDR3 is CASSQDGQPETQYF. CDR3 in DNA: TGCGCCAGCAGCCAAGATGGACAGCCAGAGACCCAGTACTTC.

This sequence joins TRBV3-1 (or the pseudogene TRBV3-2) and TRBJ2-5, with D tentatively TRBD2 (5 bases). The V and J ends lost 3 bases and 4 bases respectively, with 12 bases between them. This CDR3 is built from 14 residues. The germline gives CDR1 LGHDT, CDR2 YNNKEL (reference sequence). In DNA form, the CDR3 reads TGTGCCAGCAGCCAGAGGGCTCTCGGAGAGACCCAGTACTTC. It encodes CASSQRALGETQYF.